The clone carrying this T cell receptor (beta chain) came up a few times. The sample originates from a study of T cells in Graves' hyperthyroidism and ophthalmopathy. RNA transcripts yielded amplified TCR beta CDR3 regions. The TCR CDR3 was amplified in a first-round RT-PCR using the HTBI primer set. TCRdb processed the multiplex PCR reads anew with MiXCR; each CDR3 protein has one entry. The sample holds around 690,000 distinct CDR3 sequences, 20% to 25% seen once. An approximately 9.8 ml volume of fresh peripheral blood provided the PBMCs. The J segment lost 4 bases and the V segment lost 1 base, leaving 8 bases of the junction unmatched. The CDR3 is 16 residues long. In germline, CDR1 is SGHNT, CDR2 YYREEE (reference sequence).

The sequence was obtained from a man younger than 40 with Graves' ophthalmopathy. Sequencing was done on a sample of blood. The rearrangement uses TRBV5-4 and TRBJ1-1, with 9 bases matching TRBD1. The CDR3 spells CASSLMTGGLGTEAFF. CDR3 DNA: TGTGCCAGCAGCTTGATGACAGGGGGATTGGGCACTGAAGCTTTCTTT.